This TCR beta chain was sequenced for a study of a mutant IDH1 vaccine in newly diagnosed glioma. Looking at the study overall: Earlier care involved radiotherapy, temozolomide, or both, and the majority received both.

This table comes from immunoSEQ multiplex PCR, and its TCRdb copy is limited to in-frame clones, with some not included. The sample contains roughly 68,000 clones, around 74% of which appear only once. This CDR3 is 15 amino acids long. As to time point: week 35, safety follow-up. The investigators gave 300 ug of mutant IDH1 20-mer peptide in each vaccine dose, together with topical imiquimod. Notes on this clone: Antigen unknown.

Specimen: PBMCs, collected from a glioma patient whose treatment included an IDH1 peptide vaccine. The rearrangement joins TRBV21-1 to TRBJ2-7; TRBD1, the table's D call, was not compared with the DNA. TRBV21-1 is flagged as a pseudogene. This clonotype was obtained from a man aged 45-65 years with glioma. DNA for the CDR3: TGTGCCAGCAGCAAAGTTGACAGGGGGCTCAACGAGCAGTACTTC. It specifies CASSKVDRGLNEQYF.